The table lists the clone carrying this T cell receptor (beta chain) with a few counts. The length of the CDR3 is 13 residues. The germline CDR1 and CDR2 sequences are MDHEN and SYDVKM. V shed 10 bases, J shed 1 base, and the junction held 6 bases outside the gene matches. This sample is drawn from a study of blood T cells in healthy people across ages. Using a J-beta primer mix together with a sample-barcoded 5' primer, a second PCR was run for about 7 to 12 cycles. Template switching added a 12-random-nucleotide identifier to every cDNA molecule. TCRdb ran MiXCR on the 5' RACE reads and lists one entry per CDR3 protein. The sample includes 650,000 to 1,000,000 distinct CDR3 sequences, around 50% of them seen just once.

This clonotype was sampled from a man older than 75 in good health. The J gene is TRBJ2-5, the V gene TRBV28, with TRBD1 identical over 7 bases. Sequencing input: blood. CDR3 nucleotide sequence: TGTGCCACCACGGGACAGTTCCAAGAGACCCAGTACTTC. This encodes CATTGQFQETQYF.